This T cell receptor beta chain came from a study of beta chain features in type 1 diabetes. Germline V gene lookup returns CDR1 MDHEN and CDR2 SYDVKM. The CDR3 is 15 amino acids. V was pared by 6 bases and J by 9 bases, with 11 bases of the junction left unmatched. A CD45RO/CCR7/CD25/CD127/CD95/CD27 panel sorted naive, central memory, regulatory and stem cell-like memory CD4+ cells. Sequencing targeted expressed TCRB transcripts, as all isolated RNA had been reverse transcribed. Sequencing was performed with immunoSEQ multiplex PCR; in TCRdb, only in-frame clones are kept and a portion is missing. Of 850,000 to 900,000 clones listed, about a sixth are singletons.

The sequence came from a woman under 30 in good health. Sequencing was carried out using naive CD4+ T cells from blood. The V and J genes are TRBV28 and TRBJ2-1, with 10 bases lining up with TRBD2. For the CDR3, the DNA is TGTGCCAGCAGCCTAGCGGGAGTGGGGGCGGGTGAGCAGTTCTTC. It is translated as CASSLAGVGAGEQFF. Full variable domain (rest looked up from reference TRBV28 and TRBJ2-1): DVKVTQSSRYLVKRTGEKVFLECVQDMDHENMFWYRQDPGLGLRLIYFSYDVKMKEKGDIPEGYSVSREKKERFSLILESASTNQTSMYLCASSLAGVGAGEQFFGPGTRLTVL.